These T cell receptor beta chains were read from a single sample in a study of blood T cell repertoires in COVID-19. Profiling relied on immunoSEQ multiplex PCR, and the TCRdb table lists in-frame clones only, not all of them. Of 85,000 to 100,000 clones listed, approximately 88% are singletons. Sample: peripheral blood. The receptors shown here come from a woman aged 60-75 years with COVID-19, enrolled during active disease. Both conserved end residues are part of each CDR3. A D gene is named only where the DNA matches it firmly. Clone size appears in some rows only: once, few, many, or a class for an expanded clone.

CDR3 protein: CASSPRDRGYNQPQHF; CDR3 DNA: TGTGCCAGCTCACCACGGGACAGAGGATACAATCAGCCCCAGCATTTT; V gene: TRBV18; J gene: TRBJ1-5; clone size: -; D gene: TRBD1
CDR3 protein: CASVANTEAFF; CDR3 DNA: TGTGCCAGCGTAGCAAACACTGAAGCTTTCTTT; V gene: TRBV28; J gene: TRBJ1-1; clone size: -; D gene: -
CDR3 protein: CAGGPAAKTSTDTQYF; CDR3 DNA: TGTGCCGGGGGCCCAGCAGCCAAGACCTCCACAGATACGCAGTATTTT; V gene: TRBV3-1/TRBV3-2; J gene: TRBJ2-3; clone size: -; D gene: -
CDR3 protein: CASSRPWGGTDSDTQYF; CDR3 DNA: TGTGCCAGCAGCCGCCCATGGGGGGGGACCGATTCAGATACGCAGTATTTT; V gene: TRBV3-1/TRBV3-2; J gene: TRBJ2-3; clone size: -; D gene: TRBD2
CDR3 protein: CASSLGPLQGNNSPLHF; CDR3 DNA: TGTGCCAGCAGCTTAGGCCCGCTACAGGGAAATAATTCACCCCTCCACTTT; V gene: TRBV13; J gene: TRBJ1-6; clone size: -; D gene: -
CDR3 protein: CASSLGFTGYGYTF; CDR3 DNA: TGTGCCAGCAGCTTAGGGTTTACAGGATATGGCTACACCTTC; V gene: TRBV7-9; J gene: TRBJ1-2; clone size: -; D gene: -
CDR3 protein: CASSVGLAGAEQYF; CDR3 DNA: TGTGCCAGCAGCGTAGGGTTAGCGGGGGCCGAGCAGTACTTC; V gene: TRBV9; J gene: TRBJ2-7; clone size: -; D gene: TRBD2
CDR3 protein: CASSPRTDDEKLFF; CDR3 DNA: TGTGCCAGCAGCCCCCGGACAGATGATGAAAAACTGTTTTTT; V gene: TRBV9; J gene: TRBJ1-4; clone size: -; D gene: -
CDR3 protein: CASRGGGTGELFF; CDR3 DNA: TGTGCCAGCAGGGGAGGGGGCACCGGGGAGCTGTTTTTT; V gene: TRBV9; J gene: TRBJ2-2; clone size: -; D gene: -
CDR3 protein: CASSPPGTGGDGQFF; CDR3 DNA: TGTGCCAGCTCACCTCCCGGGACAGGGGGGGACGGGCAGTTCTTC; V gene: TRBV18; J gene: TRBJ2-1; clone size: -; D gene: TRBD1
CDR3 protein: CASSPSVYNSPLHF; CDR3 DNA: TGTGCCAGCAGCCCCTCGGTCTATAATTCACCCCTCCACTTT; V gene: TRBV6-6; J gene: TRBJ1-6; clone size: -; D gene: -
CDR3 protein: CAWRDSGGYNEQFF; CDR3 DNA: TGTGCCTGGAGAGATAGCGGGGGGTACAATGAGCAGTTCTTC; V gene: TRBV30; J gene: TRBJ2-1; clone size: -; D gene: TRBD2
CDR3 protein: CAISEGRQAARAEAFF; CDR3 DNA: TGTGCCATCAGTGAGGGGAGACAGGCGGCGCGGGCTGAAGCTTTCTTT; V gene: TRBV10-3; J gene: TRBJ1-1; clone size: -; D gene: -
CDR3 protein: CASSRADLIKDTQYF; CDR3 DNA: TGTGCCAGCTCGCGAGCGGACCTTATTAAGGATACGCAGTATTTT; V gene: TRBV18; J gene: TRBJ2-3; clone size: once; D gene: -
CDR3 protein: CASSRSSGTSGGRGTDTQYF; CDR3 DNA: TGCGCCAGCAGCCGATCCTCCGGGACTAGCGGGGGGCGGGGCACAGATACGCAGTATTTT; V gene: TRBV4-1; J gene: TRBJ2-3; clone size: -; D gene: TRBD2
CDR3 protein: CASSLGAGNTEAFF; CDR3 DNA: TGCGCCAGCAGCTTGGGGGCGGGGAACACTGAAGCTTTCTTT; V gene: TRBV5-1; J gene: TRBJ1-1; clone size: -; D gene: -
CDR3 protein: CSVEDRGAGQPQHF; CDR3 DNA: TGCAGCGTTGAAGATCGGGGGGCGGGACAGCCCCAGCATTTT; V gene: TRBV29-1; J gene: TRBJ1-5; clone size: once; D gene: -
CDR3 protein: CASRVSGLSGNTIYF; CDR3 DNA: TGTGCCAGCAGAGTTTCAGGGCTCTCTGGAAACACCATATATTTT; V gene: TRBV6-6; J gene: TRBJ1-3; clone size: -; D gene: -
CDR3 protein: CASVGGQGMDQPQHF; CDR3 DNA: TGTGCCAGCGTGGGCGGACAGGGGATGGATCAGCCCCAGCATTTT; V gene: TRBV6-5; J gene: TRBJ1-5; clone size: -; D gene: TRBD1
CDR3 protein: CASSRQDRAHYEQYF; CDR3 DNA: TGTGCCAGCAGCCGCCAGGACAGGGCTCACTACGAGCAGTACTTC; V gene: TRBV6-5; J gene: TRBJ2-7; clone size: -; D gene: TRBD1
CDR3 protein: CASSQTEGRPQYF; CDR3 DNA: TGTGCCAGCAGCCAAACGGAGGGACGCCCCCAGTACTTC; V gene: TRBV3-1/TRBV3-2; J gene: TRBJ2-5; clone size: -; D gene: -
CDR3 protein: CATSRQGALYEQYF; CDR3 DNA: TGTGCCACCAGCAGACAGGGCGCCCTCTACGAGCAGTACTTC; V gene: TRBV15; J gene: TRBJ2-7; clone size: few; D gene: -
CDR3 protein: CASSLEPNTEAFF; CDR3 DNA: TGCGCCAGCAGCTTGGAGCCGAACACTGAAGCTTTCTTT; V gene: TRBV5-1; J gene: TRBJ1-1; clone size: -; D gene: -
CDR3 protein: CASSSGTGIFTGELFF; CDR3 DNA: TGCGCCAGCAGCTCCGGGACAGGGATCTTCACCGGGGAGCTGTTTTTT; V gene: TRBV5-1; J gene: TRBJ2-2; clone size: once; D gene: TRBD1
CDR3 protein: CASSQRQGRTEAFF; CDR3 DNA: TGTGCCAGCAGCCAGAGACAGGGTCGTACTGAAGCTTTCTTT; V gene: TRBV7-2; J gene: TRBJ1-1; clone size: -; D gene: TRBD1
CDR3 protein: CASSYGQGTTCF; CDR3 DNA: TGTGCCAGCAGTTACGGGCAGGGTACGACTTGTTTC; V gene: TRBV6-5; J gene: TRBJ1-2; clone size: once; D gene: -